This T cell receptor (beta chain) was obtained from a study of cytomegalovirus exposure and HLA in healthy donors. Across the study: In an earlier analysis, 95 million to 140 million unique TCR beta sequences were found from some 200 million T cells.

PCR involved 60 Vbeta and 13 Jbeta primers. Sequenced by immunoSEQ multiplex PCR; TCRdb stores in-frame clones only, minus some. The sample's table shows 100,000 to 150,000 clones. From germline, CDR1 is SGHTA and CDR2 FQGNSA. CDR3 length equals 14 residues. With 5 bases removed from V and 8 bases from J, the gap between germline ends came to 18 bases. With respect to this clone: Its antigen is unknown.

Overall study results and limits: Productive rates of about 87% or about 30% were seen for most TCR beta V segments in an earlier analysis. Rarity held for most TCR sequences, but there were some public TCRs that occurred in many donors. Some V segments could not be told apart, so they were left out, TRBV6-2 and TRBV6-3 among them.

The receptor's source is a man between 18 and 29 years old in good health and CMV-seronegative. The material sequenced was PBMCs. This chain uses TRBV7-2 with TRBJ1-2; the D gene is possibly TRBD1 (5 bases). The CDR3 loop is CASSLDTGRKGYTF. For the CDR3, the DNA is TGTGCCAGCAGCCTGGACACCGGGCGAAAGGGCTACACCTTC.